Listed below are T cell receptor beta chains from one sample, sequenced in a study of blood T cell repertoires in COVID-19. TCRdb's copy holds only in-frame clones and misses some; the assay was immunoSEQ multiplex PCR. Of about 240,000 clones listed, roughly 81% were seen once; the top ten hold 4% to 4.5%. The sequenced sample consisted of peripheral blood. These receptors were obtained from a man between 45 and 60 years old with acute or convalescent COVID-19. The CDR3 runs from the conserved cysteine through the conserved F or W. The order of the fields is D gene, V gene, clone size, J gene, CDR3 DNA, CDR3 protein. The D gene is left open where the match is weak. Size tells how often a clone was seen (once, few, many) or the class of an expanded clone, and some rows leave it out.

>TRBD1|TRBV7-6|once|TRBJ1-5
TGTGCCAGCAGCTTAGGACAGGGGGAAAGCAATCAGCCCCAGCATTTT
CASSLGQGESNQPQHF
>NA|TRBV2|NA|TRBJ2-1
TGTGCCAGCAGTTCCGACAGCTTTGGAGACGGCAATGAGCAGTTCTTC
CASSSDSFGDGNEQFF
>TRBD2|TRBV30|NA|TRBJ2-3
TGTGCCTGGAGGGTAGCGGGTACCTACAACACAGATACGCAGTATTTT
CAWRVAGTYNTDTQYF
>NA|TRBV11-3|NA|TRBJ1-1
TGTGCCAGCAGCGTCGGGTCGCTCAACACTGAAGCTTTCTTT
CASSVGSLNTEAFF
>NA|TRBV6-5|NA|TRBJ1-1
TGTGCCAGCTCGTTCCCAAAGGAAACTCCCCTGACTGCTTTCTTT
CASSFPKETPLTAFF
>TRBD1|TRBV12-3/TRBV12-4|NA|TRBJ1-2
TGTGCCAGCAGCCGGGACAGTAACTATGGCTACACCTTC
CASSRDSNYGYTF
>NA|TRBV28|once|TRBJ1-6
TGTGCCAGCACCATCTACAGGAATTCACCCCTCCACTTT
CASTIYRNSPLHF
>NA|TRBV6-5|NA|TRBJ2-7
TGTGCCAGCCACGGGACTCCTAGGAGTTACGAGCAGTACTTC
CASHGTPRSYEQYF
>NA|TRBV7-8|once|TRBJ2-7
TGTGCCAGCAGCTTAGCGGCTGCGGCCCCCTACGAGCAGTACTTC
CASSLAAAAPYEQYF
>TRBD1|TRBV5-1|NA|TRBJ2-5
TGCGCCAGCAGCCTAGGGACAGGGGGCTCGGAGACCCAGTACTTC
CASSLGTGGSETQYF
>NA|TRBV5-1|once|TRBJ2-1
TGCGCCAGCAGCTTGGAGGGGATCAATGAGCAGTTCTTC
CASSLEGINEQFF
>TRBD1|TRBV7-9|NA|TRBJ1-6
TGTGCCAGCACAACAGGGGGCTCACCCCTCCACTTT
CASTTGGSPLHF
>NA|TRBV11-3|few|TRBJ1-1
TGTGCCAGCAGCACAAACCGGGAGGCTTTCTTT
CASSTNREAFF
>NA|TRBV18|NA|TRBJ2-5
TGTGCCAGCTCACGACAGACCGAGACCCAGTACTTC
CASSRQTETQYF
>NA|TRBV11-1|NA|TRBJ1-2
TGTGCCAGCAGCTTAGCAGGGGCAAATGGCTACACCTTC
CASSLAGANGYTF
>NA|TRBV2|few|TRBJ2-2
TGTGCCAGCAGCCAAGAATGGGGCGCCGGGGAGCTGTTTTTT
CASSQEWGAGELFF
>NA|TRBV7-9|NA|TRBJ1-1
TGTGCCAGCAGCCGGTTGGGGGAGGAGCACACTGAAGCTTTCTTT
CASSRLGEEHTEAFF
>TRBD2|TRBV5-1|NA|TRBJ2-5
TGCGCCAGCAGCGGGGGACTATCGGAGACCCAGTACTTC
CASSGGLSETQYF
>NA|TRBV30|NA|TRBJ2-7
TGTGCCTGGAGTGTAGTGGGGGGAGTGTTCGAGCAGTACTTC
CAWSVVGGVFEQYF
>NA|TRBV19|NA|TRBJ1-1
TGTGCCAGTAGTAAGGGGCCGTACACTGAAGCTTTCTTT
CASSKGPYTEAFF
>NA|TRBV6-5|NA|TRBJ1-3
TGTGCCAGTGCACAGGTGACTGGAAACACCATATATTTT
CASAQVTGNTIYF
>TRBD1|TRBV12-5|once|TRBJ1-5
TGTGCTAGTGGTGGCGGACAGGGATTCAATCAGCCCCAGCATTTT
CASGGGQGFNQPQHF
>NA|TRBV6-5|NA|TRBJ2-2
TGTGCCAGCAGGGTCTCTAACAGGGATACCGGGGAGCTGTTTTTT
CASRVSNRDTGELFF
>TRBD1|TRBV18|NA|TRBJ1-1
TGTGCCAGCTCACCACCAGGGCAGGGGGTGAATATGAACACTGAAGCTTTCTTT
CASSPPGQGVNMNTEAFF
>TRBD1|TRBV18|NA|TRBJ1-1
TGTGCCAGCTCACCCCTGACAGGGTTTGACACTGAAGCTTTCTTT
CASSPLTGFDTEAFF
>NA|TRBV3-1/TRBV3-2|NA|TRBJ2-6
TGTGCCAGCAGCCATGCGGCCGGGGCCAACGTCCTGACTTTC
CASSHAAGANVLTF
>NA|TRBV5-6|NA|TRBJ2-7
TGTGCCAGCAGCTTGAGAGCGAGCGGCTCCTACGAGCAGTACTTC
CASSLRASGSYEQYF
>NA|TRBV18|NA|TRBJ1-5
TGTGCCAGCTCACCAGATGGAGATCAGCCCCAGCATTTT
CASSPDGDQPQHF
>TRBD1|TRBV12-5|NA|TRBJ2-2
TGTGCTAGTGGTTCCGGGACAGGGGGTTTTAACACCGGGGAGCTGTTTTTT
CASGSGTGGFNTGELFF
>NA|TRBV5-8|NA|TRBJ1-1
TGTGCCAGCAGCCACAGGGTTCCTGAAGCTTTCTTT
CASSHRVPEAFF
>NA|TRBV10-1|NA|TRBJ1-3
TGCGCCAGCAGTGAGTCCGGAGGGGAAGGAAACACCATATATTTT
CASSESGGEGNTIYF
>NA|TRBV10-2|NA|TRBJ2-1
TGCGCCAGCAGTTCCCGGGTGAATGAGCAGTTCTTC
CASSSRVNEQFF
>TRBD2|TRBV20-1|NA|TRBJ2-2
TGCAGTGCTAGTTCCAGCGGGACGGTCACCGGGGAGCTGTTTTTT
CSASSSGTVTGELFF
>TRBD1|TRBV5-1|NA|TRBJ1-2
TGCGCCAGCAGCTATCGGACAGGGGGCATAAACTATGGCTACACCTTC
CASSYRTGGINYGYTF
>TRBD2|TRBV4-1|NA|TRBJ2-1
TGCGCCAGCAGCCCCACGCCCCCCCCTAGCGGGAGAACCTACAATGAGCAGTTCTTC
CASSPTPPPSGRTYNEQFF
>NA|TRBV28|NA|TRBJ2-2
TGTGCCAGCAGCGAAGTAAGGACATTAGGGAACACCGGGGAGCTGTTTTTT
CASSEVRTLGNTGELFF
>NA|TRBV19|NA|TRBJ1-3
TGTGCCAGTAGACAGGCCTCTGGAAACACCATATATTTT
CASRQASGNTIYF
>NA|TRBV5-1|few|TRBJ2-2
TGCGCCAGCAGCTTATACGGGGAGATCGCGAACACCGGGGAGCTGTTTTTT
CASSLYGEIANTGELFF
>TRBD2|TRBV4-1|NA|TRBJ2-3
TGCGCCAGCAGCCGTAATAGCGGGGGGGCAACTGATACGCAGTATTTT
CASSRNSGGATDTQYF
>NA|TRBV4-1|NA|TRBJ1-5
TGCGCCAGCAGCCTAATGCATAGTAGCAATCAGCCCCAGCATTTT
CASSLMHSSNQPQHF
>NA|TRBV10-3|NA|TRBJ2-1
TGTGCCATCAGTGACAGTAGCGTCCGGGAGCAGTTCTTC
CAISDSSVREQFF
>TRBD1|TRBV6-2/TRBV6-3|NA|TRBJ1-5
TGTGCCAGCAGTTCCCCGACAGGGGGTGGTCAGCCCCAGCATTTT
CASSSPTGGGQPQHF
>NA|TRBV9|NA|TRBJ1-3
TGTGCCAGCAGCGTAGCCTCGGGACTAAGGGGAAACACCATATATTTT
CASSVASGLRGNTIYF
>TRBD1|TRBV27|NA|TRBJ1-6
TGTGCCAGCAGTTCCACTTCGACAGGGGGAATTTATAATTCACCCCTCCACTTT
CASSSTSTGGIYNSPLHF
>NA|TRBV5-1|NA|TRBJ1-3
TGCGCCAGCAGCTTGTCAACAGGGCCCTCTGGAAACACCATATATTTT
CASSLSTGPSGNTIYF
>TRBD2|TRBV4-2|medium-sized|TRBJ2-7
TGTGCCAGCAGCCAAGATACGACTAGCGGAGCCTACGAGCAGTACTTC
CASSQDTTSGAYEQYF
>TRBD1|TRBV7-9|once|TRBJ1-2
TGTGCCAGCAGCCAATCCGGACAGGGCTACAACTATGGCTACACCTTC
CASSQSGQGYNYGYTF
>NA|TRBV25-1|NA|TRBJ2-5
TGTGCCAGCAGTTCCCAGGGCGAGACCCAGTACTTC
CASSSQGETQYF
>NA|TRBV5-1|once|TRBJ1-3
TGCGCCAGCAGCTTGGTAGCAGCCTCTGGAAACACCATATATTTT
CASSLVAASGNTIYF
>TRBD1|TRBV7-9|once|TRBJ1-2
TGTGCCAGCAGCGTGACAGGGAGTGGCTATGGCTACACCTTC
CASSVTGSGYGYTF
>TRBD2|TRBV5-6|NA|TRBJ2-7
TGTGCCAGCAGCTTGGGACTAGCGGGCCAATTATCCTACGAGCAGTACTTC
CASSLGLAGQLSYEQYF
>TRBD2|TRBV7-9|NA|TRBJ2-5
TGTGCCAGCAGCCCACAGACTAGCGGTATAAAGGGAGAGACCCAGTACTTC
CASSPQTSGIKGETQYF
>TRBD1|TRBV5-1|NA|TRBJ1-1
TGCGCCAGCAGCTTGGGGCCGGGACAGGGGGAAGCTTTCTTT
CASSLGPGQGEAFF
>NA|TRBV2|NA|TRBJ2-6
TGTGCCAGCGGTGGACTGTCTGGGGCCAACGTCCTGACTTTC
CASGGLSGANVLTF
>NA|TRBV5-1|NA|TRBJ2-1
TGCGCCAGCAGCTGGGCGGTGGGGACTCCTCAGAATGAGCAGTTCTTC
CASSWAVGTPQNEQFF
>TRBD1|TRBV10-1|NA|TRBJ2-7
TGCGCCAGCAGTGAGGGGACAGATTACGAGCAGTACTTC
CASSEGTDYEQYF
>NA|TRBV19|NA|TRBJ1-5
TGTGCCGCCAGGAAAGGCAATCAGCCCCAGCATTTT
CAARKGNQPQHF
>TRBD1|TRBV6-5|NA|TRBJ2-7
TGTGCCAGCAGTTGGGACAGGGTGTCCTACGAGCAGTACTTC
CASSWDRVSYEQYF
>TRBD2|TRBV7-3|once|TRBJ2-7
TGTGCCAGCAGCTTAGCCGTGGGAGGGGTCTACGAGCAGTACTTC
CASSLAVGGVYEQYF
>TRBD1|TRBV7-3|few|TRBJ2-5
TGTGCCAGCAGCTTAACGACAGGGTTGGAGACCCAGTACTTC
CASSLTTGLETQYF